This T cell receptor (beta chain) was sequenced during a study of identical twins. CDR1 is MGHRA and CDR2 is YSYEKL in the germline V gene. Trimming cost V 4 bases and J 10 bases, with 14 bases left between them. The CDR3 contains 13 residues. TCRdb processed the 5' RACE reads anew with MiXCR; each CDR3 protein has one entry. Of around 680,000 distinct CDR3 sequences in the sample, about 9.4% were seen once. These records were also assigned to another study, of yellow fever vaccine responses in identical twins.

The chain employs TRBV4-1 and TRBJ2-1; D is unclear. The material sequenced was PBMCs. This receptor was obtained from a woman under 30 in good health. The CDR3 nucleotides are TGCGCCAGCAGCCCTAAGCGCACCGTGGAGCAGTTCTTC. It translates to CASSPKRTVEQFF.